This T cell receptor (beta chain) was identified in a study of T cell responses to AZD1222 COVID-19 vaccine. General study points: Distributed over spike, vaccine-associated CD4 TCRs predominated at 160-218 and 743-854. Targets within unmutated variant regions were reportedly found for nearly half of spike-specific TCRs. Spike-specific TCR breadth and depth both grew after two AZD1222 doses. Clonal diversity may have been underestimated, and the donors were mostly white British, with more females than males.

This table comes from immunoSEQ multiplex PCR, and its TCRdb copy is limited to in-frame clones, with some not included. The sample has under 150,000 clones; 70% to 90% are singletons. V lost 5 bases to trimming and J lost 0 bases, with 10 bases between them. There are 15 residues in the CDR3. Germline values: CDR1 SGHAT, CDR2 FQNNGV. This clone was seen more than once but under ten times. The antigen remains unidentified. The TCR sequence derives from an adult in good health. This chain uses TRBV11-2 with TRBJ2-2, with unresolved D. The sample was peripheral blood, taken on day 0 of AZD1222 vaccination. This chain's CDR3 is CASSPLAANTGELFF. The CDR3 coding sequence is TGTGCCAGCAGCCCCCTTGCGGCGAACACCGGGGAGCTGTTTTTT.